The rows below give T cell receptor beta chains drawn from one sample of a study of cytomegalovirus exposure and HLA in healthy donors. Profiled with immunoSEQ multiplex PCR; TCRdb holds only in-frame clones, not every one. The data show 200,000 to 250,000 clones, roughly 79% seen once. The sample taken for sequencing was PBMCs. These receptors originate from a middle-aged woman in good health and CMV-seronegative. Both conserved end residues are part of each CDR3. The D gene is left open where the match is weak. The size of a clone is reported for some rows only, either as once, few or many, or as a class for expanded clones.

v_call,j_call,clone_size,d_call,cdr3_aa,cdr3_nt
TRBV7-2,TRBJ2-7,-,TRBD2,CASSPGRSWEQYF,TGTGCCAGCAGCCCCGGGAGGTCATGGGAGCAGTACTTC
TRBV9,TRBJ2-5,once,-,CASSVGLDQETQYF,TGTGCCAGCAGCGTAGGGCTAGATCAAGAGACCCAGTACTTC
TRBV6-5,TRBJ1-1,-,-,CASSPPGVANTEAFF,TGTGCCAGCAGTCCCCCGGGGGTAGCGAACACTGAAGCTTTCTTT
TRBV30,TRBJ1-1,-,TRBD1,CAWGRAGGLTEAFF,TGTGCCTGGGGGCGGGCAGGGGGCCTAACTGAAGCTTTCTTT
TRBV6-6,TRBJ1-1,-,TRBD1,CASKGALNTEAFF,TGTGCCAGTAAGGGGGCCTTAAACACTGAAGCTTTCTTT
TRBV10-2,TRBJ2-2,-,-,CASSDRGNTGELFF,TGCGCCAGCAGTGACAGGGGGAACACCGGGGAGCTGTTTTTT
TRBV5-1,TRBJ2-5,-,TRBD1,CASSLAGTGGETQYF,TGCGCCAGCAGCTTGGCCGGGACAGGGGGGGAGACCCAGTACTTC
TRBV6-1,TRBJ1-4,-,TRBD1,CASNIAQGAGEKLFF,TGTGCCAGCAATATAGCACAGGGGGCCGGTGAAAAACTGTTTTTT
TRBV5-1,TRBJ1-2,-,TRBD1,CASSQLPTGGDYGYTF,TGCGCCAGCAGTCAACTTCCAACAGGGGGCGACTATGGCTACACCTTC
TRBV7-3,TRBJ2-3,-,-,CASSRLSTDTQYF,TGTGCCAGCAGTCGACTGAGCACAGATACGCAGTATTTT
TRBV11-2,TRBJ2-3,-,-,CASSPLRGSTDTQYF,TGTGCCAGCAGCCCCCTAAGAGGATCCACAGATACGCAGTATTTT
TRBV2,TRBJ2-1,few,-,CASSVGGVNEQFF,TGTGCCAGCAGTGTCGGAGGGGTCAATGAGCAGTTCTTC
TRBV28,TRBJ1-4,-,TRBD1,CATHWTGADEKLFF,TGTGCCACCCACTGGACAGGGGCCGATGAAAAACTGTTTTTT
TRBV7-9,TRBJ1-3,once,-,CASSPRGGYGNTIYF,TGTGCCAGCAGCCCCCGGGGAGGGTATGGAAACACCATATATTTT